The rows below give T cell receptor beta chains drawn from one sample of a study of T cell repertoires in cytomegalovirus infection. Each CDR3 protein gets one entry after TCRdb re-called the reads with MiXCR. The sample has about 440,000 distinct CDR3 sequences, roughly 30% seen once. Sequencing input: PBMCs. Every receptor here comes from a human donor in good health (CMV status not recorded). Some clones in this sample may be carry-over from other donors' samples. The CDR3 runs from the conserved cysteine through the conserved F or W. A D gene is named only where the DNA matches it firmly. Clone size, where shown, is once, few, many, or a class for clones that have expanded.

>TRBD1|TRBV7-2|many|TRBJ2-1
CASSQTGWNEQFF
TGTGCCAGCAGCCAGACAGGGTGGAATGAGCAGTTCTTC
>NA|TRBV20-1|NA|TRBJ2-5
CSASKRGSNKETQYF
TGCAGTGCTAGTAAACGGGGGTCTAATAAAGAGACCCAGTACTTC
>NA|TRBV20-1|NA|TRBJ1-1
CSASPVNTEAFF
TGCAGTGCTAGTCCAGTGAACACTGAAGCTTTCTTT
>NA|TRBV25-1|few|TRBJ2-4
CASSEGPGSKNIQYF
TGTGCCAGCAGTGAAGGCCCTGGGTCGAAAAACATTCAGTACTTC
>TRBD1|TRBV19|few|TRBJ2-5
CASSRGGGTGEETQYF
TGTGCCAGTAGCCGCGGAGGTGGTACAGGGGAAGAGACCCAGTACTTC
>NA|TRBV2|NA|TRBJ1-5
CASTADSNQPQHF
TGTGCCAGCACGGCAGATAGCAATCAGCCCCAGCATTTT
>NA|TRBV4-2|few|TRBJ1-1
CASRIHVQMKTEAFF
TGTGCCAGCAGAATCCACGTACAGATGAAGACTGAAGCTTTCTTT
>TRBD1|TRBV7-8|few|TRBJ1-2
CASSLDSQQGGFYGYTF
TGTGCCAGCAGCTTAGACAGCCAACAGGGGGGCTTTTATGGCTACACCTTC
>NA|TRBV7-2|NA|TRBJ2-3
CASSLPPGVTDTQYF
TGTGCCAGCAGCCTGCCGCCGGGGGTCACAGATACGCAGTATTTT
>NA|TRBV5-1|NA|TRBJ1-1
CASSPYLGGNTEAFF
TGCGCCAGCAGCCCTTACCTTGGAGGGAACACTGAAGCTTTCTTT
>NA|TRBV7-8|many|TRBJ2-2
CASSLGVRMLFF
TGTGCCAGCAGCTTAGGGGTTAGGATGCTGTTTTTT
>NA|TRBV7-5|few|TRBJ2-3
CISVPEAPGPRRDSDTQYF
NA
>TRBD1|TRBV7-2|many|TRBJ2-7
CASSYLQGPNYEQYF
TGTGCCAGCAGCTACTTACAGGGGCCTAACTACGAGCAGTACTTC
>NA|TRBV4-1|few|TRBJ1-2
CASSERSTNNYGYTF
TGCGCCAGCAGCGAACGATCTACCAATAACTATGGCTACACCTTC
>NA|TRBV28|NA|TRBJ1-2
CASSPGVQGRWNGYTF
TGTGCCAGCAGTCCCGGGGTTCAGGGGAGATGGAATGGCTACACCTTC
>NA|TRBV7-9|once|TRBJ1-2
CASSFTAGDNYFYTF
TGTGCCAGCAGCTTTACGGCGGGGGATAACTATTTCTACACCTTC